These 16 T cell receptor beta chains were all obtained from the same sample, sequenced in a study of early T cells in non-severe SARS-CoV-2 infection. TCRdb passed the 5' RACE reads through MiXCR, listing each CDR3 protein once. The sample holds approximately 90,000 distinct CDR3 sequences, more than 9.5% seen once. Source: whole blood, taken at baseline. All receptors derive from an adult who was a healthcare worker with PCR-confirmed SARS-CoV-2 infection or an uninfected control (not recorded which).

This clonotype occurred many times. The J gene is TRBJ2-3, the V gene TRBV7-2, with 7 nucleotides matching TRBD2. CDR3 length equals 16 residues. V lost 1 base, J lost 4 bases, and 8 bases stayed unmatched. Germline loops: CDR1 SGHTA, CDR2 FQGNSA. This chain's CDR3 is CASSLEASGVPDTQYF. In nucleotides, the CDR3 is TGTGCCAGCAGCTTAGAAGCTAGCGGTGTGCCAGATACGCAGTATTTT. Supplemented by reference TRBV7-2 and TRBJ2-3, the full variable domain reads GAGVSQSPSNKVTEKGKDVELRCDPISGHTALYWYRQSLGQGLEFLIYFQGNSAPDKSGLPSDRFSAERTGGSVSTLTIQRTQQEDSAVYLCASSLEASGVPDTQYFGPGTRLTVL.

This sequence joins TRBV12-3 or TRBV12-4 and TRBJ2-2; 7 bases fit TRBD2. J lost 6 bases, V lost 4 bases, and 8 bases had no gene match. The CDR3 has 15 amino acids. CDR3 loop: CASSYGGSSAGELFF. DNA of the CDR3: TGTGCCAGCAGTTATGGCGGGAGCAGCGCCGGGGAGCTGTTTTTT.

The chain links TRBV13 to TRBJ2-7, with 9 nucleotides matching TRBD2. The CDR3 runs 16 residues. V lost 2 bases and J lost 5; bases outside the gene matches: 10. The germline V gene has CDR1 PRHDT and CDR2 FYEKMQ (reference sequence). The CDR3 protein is CASSLNPQRGVNEQYF. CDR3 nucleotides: TGTGCCAGCAGCTTAAACCCTCAGCGGGGGGTAAACGAGCAGTACTTC.

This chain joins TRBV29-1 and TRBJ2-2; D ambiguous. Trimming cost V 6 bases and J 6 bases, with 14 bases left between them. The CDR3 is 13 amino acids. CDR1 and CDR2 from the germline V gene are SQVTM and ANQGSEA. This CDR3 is CSVKGQLAGELFF. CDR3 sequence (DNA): TGCAGCGTGAAAGGGCAACTCGCCGGGGAGCTGTTTTTT.

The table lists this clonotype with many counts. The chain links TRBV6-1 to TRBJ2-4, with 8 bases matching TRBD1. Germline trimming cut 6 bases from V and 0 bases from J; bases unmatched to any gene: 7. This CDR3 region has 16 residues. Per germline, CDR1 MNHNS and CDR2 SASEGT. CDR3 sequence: CASRSGTGLAKNIQYF. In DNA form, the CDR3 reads TGTGCCAGCAGATCCGGGACAGGATTAGCCAAAAACATTCAGTACTTC.

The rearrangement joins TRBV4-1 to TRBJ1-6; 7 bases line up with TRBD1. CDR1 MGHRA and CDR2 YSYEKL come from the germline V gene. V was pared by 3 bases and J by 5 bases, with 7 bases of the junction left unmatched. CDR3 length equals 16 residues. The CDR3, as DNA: TGCGCCAGCAGCCAGCCTCGGGACAGTAATAATTCACCCCTCCACTTT. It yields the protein CASSQPRDSNNSPLHF.

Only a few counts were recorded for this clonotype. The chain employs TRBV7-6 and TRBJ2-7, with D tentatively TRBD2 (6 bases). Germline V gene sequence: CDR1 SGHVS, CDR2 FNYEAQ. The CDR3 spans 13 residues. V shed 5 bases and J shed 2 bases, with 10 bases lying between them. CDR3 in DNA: TGTGCCAGCAGCGATTCGGGGGCCTACGAGCAGTACTTC. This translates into CASSDSGAYEQYF.

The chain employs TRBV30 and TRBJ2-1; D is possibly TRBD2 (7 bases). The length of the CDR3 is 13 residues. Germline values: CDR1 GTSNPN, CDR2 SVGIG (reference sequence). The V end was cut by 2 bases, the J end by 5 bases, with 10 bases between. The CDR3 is CAWSRGRDNEQFF. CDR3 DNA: TGTGCCTGGAGTAGGGGGAGGGACAATGAGCAGTTCTTC.

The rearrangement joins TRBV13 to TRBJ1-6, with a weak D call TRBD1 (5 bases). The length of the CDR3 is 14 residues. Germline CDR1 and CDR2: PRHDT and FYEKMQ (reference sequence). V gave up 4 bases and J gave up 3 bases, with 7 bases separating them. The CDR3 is CASSSGVYNSPLHF. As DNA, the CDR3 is TGTGCCAGCAGCTCGGGGGTCTATAATTCACCCCTCCACTTT.

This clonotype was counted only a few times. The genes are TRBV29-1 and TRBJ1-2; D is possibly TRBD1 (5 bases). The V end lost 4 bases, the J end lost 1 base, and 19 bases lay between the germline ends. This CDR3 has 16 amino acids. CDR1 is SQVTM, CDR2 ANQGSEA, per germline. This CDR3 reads CSVALGMSRDNYGYTF. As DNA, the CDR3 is TGCAGCGTTGCACTGGGGATGTCCAGGGATAACTATGGCTACACCTTC.

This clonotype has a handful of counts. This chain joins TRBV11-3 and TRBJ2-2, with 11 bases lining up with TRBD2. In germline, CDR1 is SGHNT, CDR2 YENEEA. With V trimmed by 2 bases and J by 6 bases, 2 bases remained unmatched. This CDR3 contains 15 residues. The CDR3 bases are TGTGCCAGCAGCTTAATAGCGGGAGGGCCCGGGGAGCTGTTTTTT. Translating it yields CASSLIAGGPGELFF.

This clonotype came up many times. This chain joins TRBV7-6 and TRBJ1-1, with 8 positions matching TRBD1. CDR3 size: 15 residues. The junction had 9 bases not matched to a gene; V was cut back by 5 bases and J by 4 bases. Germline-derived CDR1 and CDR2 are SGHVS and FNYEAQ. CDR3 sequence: CASSPEIQGGTEAFF. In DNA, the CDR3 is TGTGCCAGCAGCCCTGAAATACAGGGGGGCACTGAAGCTTTCTTT.

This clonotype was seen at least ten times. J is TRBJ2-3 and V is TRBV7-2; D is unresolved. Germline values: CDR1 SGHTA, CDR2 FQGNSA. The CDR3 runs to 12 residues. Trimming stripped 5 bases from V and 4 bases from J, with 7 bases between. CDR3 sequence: CASSPEADTQYF. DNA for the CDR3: TGTGCCAGCAGCCCAGAAGCAGATACGCAGTATTTT.

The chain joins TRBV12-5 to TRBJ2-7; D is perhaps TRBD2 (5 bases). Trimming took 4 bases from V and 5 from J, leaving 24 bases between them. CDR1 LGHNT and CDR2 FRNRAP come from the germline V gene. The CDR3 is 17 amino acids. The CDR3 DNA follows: TGTGCTAGTGGTTCCTGGGCCCGGGAAAAGTCTAGGCACGAGCAGTACTTC. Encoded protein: CASGSWAREKSRHEQYF.

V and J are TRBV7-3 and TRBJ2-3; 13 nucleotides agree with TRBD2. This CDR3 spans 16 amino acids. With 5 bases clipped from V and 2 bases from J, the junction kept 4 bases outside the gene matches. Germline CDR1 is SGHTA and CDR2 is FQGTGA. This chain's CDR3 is CASSDGTSGATDTQYF. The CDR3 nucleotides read TGTGCCAGCAGCGATGGGACTAGCGGGGCCACAGATACGCAGTATTTT.

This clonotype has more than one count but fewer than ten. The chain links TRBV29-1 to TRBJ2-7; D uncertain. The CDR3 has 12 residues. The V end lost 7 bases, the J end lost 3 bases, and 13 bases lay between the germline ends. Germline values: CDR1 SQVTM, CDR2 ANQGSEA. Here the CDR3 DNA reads TGCAGCGGGAAAACGGCCAACTACGAGCAGTACTTC. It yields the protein CSGKTANYEQYF.